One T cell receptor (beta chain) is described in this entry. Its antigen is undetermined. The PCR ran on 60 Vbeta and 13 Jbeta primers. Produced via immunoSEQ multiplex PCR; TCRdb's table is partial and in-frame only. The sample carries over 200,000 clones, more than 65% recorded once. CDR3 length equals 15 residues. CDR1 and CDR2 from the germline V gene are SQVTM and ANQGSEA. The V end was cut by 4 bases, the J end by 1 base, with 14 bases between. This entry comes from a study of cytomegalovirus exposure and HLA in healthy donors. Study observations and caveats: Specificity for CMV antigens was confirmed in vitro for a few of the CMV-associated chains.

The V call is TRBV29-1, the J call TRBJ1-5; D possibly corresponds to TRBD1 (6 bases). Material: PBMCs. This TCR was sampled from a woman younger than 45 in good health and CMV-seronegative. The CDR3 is CSVAVAGESNQPQHF. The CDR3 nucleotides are TGCAGCGTTGCGGTGGCAGGGGAAAGCAATCAGCCCCAGCATTTT.